These 30 T cell receptor beta chains were all obtained from the same sample, sequenced in a study of cytomegalovirus exposure and HLA in healthy donors. The PCR used 60 Vbeta and 13 Jbeta primers. The table came from immunoSEQ multiplex PCR; TCRdb's copy has only in-frame clones and leaves some out. The sample shows some 100,000 clones, around two thirds of them seen only once. Input material: PBMCs. These receptors were obtained from a woman aged 25 to 39 in good health and CMV-seropositive.

V and J are TRBV6-1 and TRBJ1-5; 8 bases fit TRBD1. V lost 4 bases and J lost 5; bases outside the gene matches: 7. Germline V gene data show CDR1 as MNHNS and CDR2 as SASEGT. This CDR3 region has 15 residues. The CDR3 DNA is TGTGCCAGCAGTGGAAGTGGACAGGGCCATCAGCCCCAGCATTTT. The encoded protein is CASSGSGQGHQPQHF.

V is TRBV5-4 and J is TRBJ1-2; 9 bases fit TRBD1. Germline CDR1 SGHNT, CDR2 YYREEE (reference sequence). The ends lost 0 bases at V and 5 bases at J; junction bases unmatched: 5. This CDR3 contains 15 residues. CDR3 residues: CASSLVGTGFYGYTF. DNA for the CDR3: TGTGCCAGCAGCTTGGTAGGGACAGGGTTTTATGGCTACACCTTC.

This rearrangement joins TRBV7-7 to TRBJ2-7, with a weak D call TRBD1 (6 bases). Germline V lookup: CDR1 SSHAT, CDR2 FNYEAQ (reference sequence). V gave up 5 bases and J gave up 0 bases, with 11 bases separating them. The CDR3 totals 14 residues. The chain's CDR3 is CASSRTDSSYEQYF. For the CDR3, the DNA is TGTGCCAGCAGCCGGACAGACAGCTCCTACGAGCAGTACTTC.

The rearrangement joins TRBV7-8 to TRBJ2-1, with 9 positions matching TRBD2. Germline CDR1 and CDR2: SGHVS and FQNEAQ. This CDR3 has 16 amino acids. The ends lost 2 bases at V and 10 bases at J; junction bases unmatched: 12. Here the CDR3 reads CASSLPGTSTPQEQFF. CDR3 in DNA: TGTGCCAGCAGCTTACCCGGGACTAGCACACCCCAGGAGCAGTTCTTC.

This chain connects TRBV4-1 to TRBJ2-1; D remains ambiguous. The germline V gene has CDR1 MGHRA and CDR2 YSYEKL. This CDR3 has 15 amino acids. Trimming left V 3 bases short and J 0 bases short, with 9 bases between. The CDR3 sequence: CASSHSVPSYNEQFF. The DNA of the CDR3 is TGCGCCAGCAGCCACAGCGTCCCCTCCTACAATGAGCAGTTCTTC.

The chain couples TRBV5-1 to TRBJ2-6, with 8 bases lining up with TRBD1. Trimming at V came to 3 bases and at J to 0 bases, leaving 2 bases not matched to a gene. Germline lookup yields CDR1 SGHRS and CDR2 YFSETQ. The CDR3 is 16 amino acids. The CDR3 spells CASSSGQASGANVLTF. As DNA, the CDR3 is TGCGCCAGCAGCTCGGGACAGGCCTCTGGGGCCAACGTCCTGACTTTC.

The chain couples TRBV9 to TRBJ2-7; 8 positions match TRBD1. J was trimmed by 0 bases and V by 4 bases; bases with no gene match: 3. This CDR3 comprises 14 residues. CDR1 is SGDLS and CDR2 is YYNGEE in the germline V gene. DNA of the CDR3: TGTGCCAGCAGCTCCGGACAGGGCTCCTACGAGCAGTACTTC. This encodes CASSSGQGSYEQYF.

The genes are TRBV7-3 and TRBJ2-3; D not resolved. With 4 bases removed from V and 0 bases from J, the gap between germline ends came to 8 bases. Germline V CDR1 and CDR2: SGHTA, FQGTGA. This CDR3 spans 14 amino acids. The CDR3 DNA follows: TGTGCCAGCAGCTCTACTGGTAGCACAGATACGCAGTATTTT. Amino acids: CASSSTGSTDTQYF.

The chain joins TRBV30 to TRBJ1-4; TRBD1 matches 9 bases. There are 15 residues in the CDR3. V dropped 3 bases and J dropped 3; count of bases not matched to a gene: 5. CDR1 is GTSNPN and CDR2 is SVGIG in the germline V gene (reference sequence). DNA for the CDR3: TGTGCCTGGAGACCAGGACAGGGGCCTAATGAAAAACTGTTTTTT. This translates into CAWRPGQGPNEKLFF.

V is TRBV11-1 and J is TRBJ2-2, with D perhaps TRBD1 (5 bases). CDR1 is SGHAT and CDR2 is FQDESV in the germline V gene (reference sequence). The CDR3 is 14 amino acids. V was clipped by 3 bases and J by 5 bases, with 10 bases between them. The CDR3 is CASSFVRTTGELFF. Here the CDR3 DNA reads TGTGCCAGCAGCTTTGTCAGGACAACCGGGGAGCTGTTTTTT.

V is TRBV30 and J is TRBJ2-2; 9 positions agree with TRBD1. Per germline, CDR1 GTSNPN and CDR2 SVGIG (reference sequence). V shed 3 bases and J 6 bases; nucleotides not matched to a gene: 8. The CDR3 is made up of 15 amino acids. The CDR3 region is CAWRRSGTGPGELFF. In DNA form, the CDR3 reads TGTGCCTGGAGGCGCTCCGGGACAGGGCCCGGGGAGCTGTTTTTT.

V is TRBV28 and J is TRBJ2-5; 8 nucleotides match TRBD2. V lost 3 bases to trimming and J lost 13 bases; unmatched junction nucleotides: 13. Per germline, CDR1 MDHEN and CDR2 SYDVKM. This CDR3 region has 14 residues. In DNA, the CDR3 is TGTGCCAGCAGTTTTCCACTAGCGGCCTCTCGGTTGTACTTC. This gives the protein CASSFPLAASRLYF.

This clone was counted only a few times. Germline and junction disagree at one end, which may indicate a read error. J is TRBJ2-3 and V is TRBV30, with 11 nucleotides matching TRBD1. Germline CDR1 GTSNPN, CDR2 SVGIG (reference sequence). CDR3 length equals 16 residues. In DNA form, the CDR3 reads TGCCCCCCGGCTCGAAAAGGACAGGGGGCGTCAGATACGCAGTATTTT. Encoded protein: CPPARKGQGASDTQYF.

This rearrangement joins TRBV23-1 to TRBJ2-7; D not certain. TRBV23-1 is identified as an open reading frame with a role that is uncertain. The CDR3 length is 15 residues. Trimming took off 0 bases at V and 0 bases at J, with 9 bases between the two ends. The CDR3 bases are TGCGCCAGCAGTCAATCGAGCAGCGTCTCCTACGAGCAGTACTTC. Protein: CASSQSSSVSYEQYF.

This chain uses TRBV7-2 with TRBJ2-3, with D uncertain. With 1 base removed from V and 7 bases from J, the gap between germline ends came to 6 bases. Germline lookup yields CDR1 SGHTA and CDR2 FQGNSA. This CDR3 contains 12 residues. CDR3 coding DNA: TGTGCCAGCAGCTTAGGAGTGAATACGCAGTATTTT. It specifies CASSLGVNTQYF.

This chain joins TRBV7-2 and TRBJ1-1; the match to TRBD1 covers 8 bases. Germline V CDR1 and CDR2: SGHTA, FQGNSA. Losses at the gene ends were 5 bases for V and 3 bases for J; bases not matched to a gene: 5. The CDR3 consists of 14 residues. As DNA, the CDR3 is TGTGCCAGCAGCCCGGACAGGGAGGACACTGAAGCTTTCTTT. Translating gives CASSPDREDTEAFF.

The chain has TRBV2 and TRBJ2-1; D call uncertain. The CDR3 runs 15 residues. Trimming removed 5 bases at V and 0 bases at J, with 11 bases between. Germline CDR1 and CDR2: SNHLY and FYNNEI. The CDR3 DNA follows: TGTGCCAGCAGTCCTGCGGCGAGCTCCTACAATGAGCAGTTCTTC. Translation: CASSPAASSYNEQFF.

V usage is TRBV4-1 and J usage is TRBJ2-3; no firm D call. V gave up 1 base and J gave up 2 bases, with 7 bases separating them. Germline lookup yields CDR1 MGHRA and CDR2 YSYEKL. The CDR3 length is 14 residues. Here the CDR3 DNA reads TGCGCCAGCAGCCAAGCATCAGTCACAGATACGCAGTATTTT. As protein: CASSQASVTDTQYF.

The gene calls are TRBV7-2 and TRBJ2-7, with TRBD2 matching 9 bases. Trimming took 2 bases from V and 3 from J; bases not matched to a gene: 8. The CDR3 runs to 16 residues. Germline CDR1 is SGHTA and CDR2 is FQGNSA. CDR3: CASSLSSGGPIYEQYF. The CDR3 region has the DNA TGTGCCAGCAGCTTAAGCAGCGGGGGGCCAATCTACGAGCAGTACTTC. Full variable domain (missing parts from reference TRBV7-2 and TRBJ2-7): GAGVSQSPSNKVTEKGKDVELRCDPISGHTALYWYRQSLGQGLEFLIYFQGNSAPDKSGLPSDRFSAERTGGSVSTLTIQRTQQEDSAVYLCASSLSSGGPIYEQYFGPGTRLTVT.

The chain links TRBV6-1 to TRBJ1-4; TRBD1 might be the D (5 bases). V lost 2 bases and J lost 2, with 15 bases in between. There are 17 residues in the CDR3. In germline, CDR1 is MNHNS, CDR2 SASEGT. The CDR3: CASSELTYGGTNEKLFF. In nucleotides, the CDR3 is TGTGCCAGCAGTGAATTAACGTACGGGGGGACTAATGAAAAACTGTTTTTT.

The rearrangement joins TRBV9 to TRBJ1-3; a weak D match, TRBD1 (5 bases). The ends were cut back, 3 bases at V and 4 bases at J, with 14 bases in the middle. CDR3 length: 15 amino acids. The germline V gene encodes CDR1 SGDLS and CDR2 YYNGEE. CDR3 bases: TGTGCCAGCAGCGAGGGTCAGGGCTCGGGAAACACCATATATTTT. Translated: CASSEGQGSGNTIYF.

This clone was counted between two and nine times. This sequence joins TRBV11-2 and TRBJ2-7; 9 nucleotides align to TRBD2. In germline, CDR1 is SGHAT, CDR2 FQNNGV. This CDR3 contains 15 residues. Trimming removed 4 bases from V and 0 bases from J; junction bases left unmatched: 4. For the CDR3, the DNA is TGTGCCAGCAGCTACGATAGCGGGGGCTCCTACGAGCAGTACTTC. It specifies CASSYDSGGSYEQYF.

The genes are TRBV18 and TRBJ1-6; 7 bases map to TRBD1. CDR1 and CDR2 from the germline V gene are KGHSH and LQKENI. V trimming: 6 bases; J trimming: 10 bases; junction bases outside the gene matches: 9. The CDR3 runs 14 residues. CDR3 loop: CASSPTGERSPLHF. The CDR3 coding sequence is TGTGCCAGCTCGCCAACAGGGGAGCGGTCACCCCTCCACTTT.

The V gene is TRBV28, the J gene TRBJ1-2; D is unclear. Deletions cut 3 bases from V and 3 bases from J, with 5 bases between. Per germline, CDR1 MDHEN and CDR2 SYDVKM. CDR3 length: 12 residues. The CDR3 sequence is CASSLSYYGYTF. In nucleotides, the CDR3 is TGTGCCAGCAGTTTGTCTTACTATGGCTACACCTTC.

This sequence joins TRBV19 and TRBJ1-1; D might be TRBD1 (6 bases). Germline-derived CDR1 and CDR2 are LNHDA and SQIVND (reference sequence). The CDR3 has 15 amino acids. Deletions cut 5 bases from V and 0 bases from J, with 13 bases between. The CDR3 protein is CASSPPRGMNTEAFF. Here the CDR3 DNA reads TGTGCCAGTAGTCCCCCGAGGGGGATGAACACTGAAGCTTTCTTT.

The table lists this clone with a few counts. The chain recombines TRBV5-4 with TRBJ2-7, with 8 bases matching TRBD1. Germline loops: CDR1 SGHNT, CDR2 YYREEE (reference sequence). The V gene end was trimmed by 5 bases and the J gene end by 6 bases; junction bases not matched to a gene: 7. The CDR3 runs to 13 residues. In DNA form, the CDR3 reads TGTGCCAGCAGTGAGCGGACAGGGTCCGAGCAGTACTTC. It is translated as CASSERTGSEQYF.

This clone was detected once. The chain is built from TRBV15 and TRBJ2-1; 10 nucleotides match TRBD1. V was clipped by 0 bases and J by 3 bases; unmatched bases: 8. Germline CDR1 LNHNV, CDR2 YYDKDF (reference sequence). The CDR3 has 18 amino acids. CDR3 protein: CATSRDPPGTGVYNEQFF. The CDR3 region has the DNA TGTGCCACCAGCAGAGATCCCCCCGGGACAGGGGTCTACAATGAGCAGTTCTTC.

The CDR3 is CAIKMGQSYEQYF. CDR3 sequence (DNA): TGTGCCATAAAAATGGGACAGTCCTACGAGCAGTACTTC. The chain carries TRBV6-1 and TRBJ2-7, with TRBD1 matching over 7 bases. The germline V gene encodes CDR1 MNHNS and CDR2 SASEGT. Trimming cost V 10 bases and J 1 base; bases outside gene matches: 7. The CDR3 contains 13 residues.

The chain links TRBV7-2 to TRBJ1-4; 8 nucleotides line up with TRBD1. The CDR3 totals 16 residues. Trimming cost V 5 bases and J 4 bases; bases outside gene matches: 9. Looked up from germline, CDR1 is SGHTA and CDR2 is FQGNSA. Written as DNA, the CDR3 is TGTGCCAGCAGCCCAGAGACAGGGGCGTTTAATGAAAAACTGTTTTTT. Translation: CASSPETGAFNEKLFF.

This sequence joins TRBV19 and TRBJ1-2; TRBD1 agrees at 7 bases. This CDR3 has 15 residues. V was pared by 7 bases and J by 1 base, with 9 bases of the junction left unmatched. CDR1 and CDR2 (germline): LNHDA, SQIVND (reference sequence). CDR3 in DNA: TGTGCCAGTATGGGGCCGGGACAGATTAACTATGGCTACACCTTC. Its translation: CASMGPGQINYGYTF.